Detailed here is one T cell receptor (beta chain). These data originate in a study of blood T cell repertoires in COVID-19. Looked up from germline, CDR1 is MNHEY and CDR2 is SMNVEV (reference sequence). The CDR3 length is 16 residues. V lost 5 bases to trimming and J lost 4 bases; unmatched junction nucleotides: 11. Produced via immunoSEQ multiplex PCR; TCRdb's table is partial and in-frame only. The sample holds about 110,000 clones, approximately 83% seen once. J is TRBJ1-2 and V is TRBV27; the match to TRBD1 covers 9 bases. The specimen was peripheral blood. This sequence originates from a woman in her sixties or seventies with acute or convalescent COVID-19. As DNA, the CDR3 is TGTGCCAGCAGTCCTTACCCGACAGGGGGGATCTATGGCTACACCTTC. This codes for CASSPYPTGGIYGYTF.